The 10 T cell receptor beta chains presented below share a single source sample, sequenced in a study of technical replicates of blood from a few donors. Method: immunoSEQ multiplex PCR; TCRdb's copy keeps in-frame clones and lacks some. Altogether approximately 70,000 clones are present, under 98% being singletons, with the ten largest covering about 0.3%. The sample consisted of T cells isolated from PBMCs. All receptors derive from a human donor in good health.

The chain links TRBV9 to TRBJ2-1, with TRBD2 identical over 9 bases. The CDR3 sequence is 16 residues long. V gave up 7 bases and J gave up 9 bases; unmatched junction bases: 17. The germline V gene has CDR1 SGDLS and CDR2 YYNGEE. CDR3 sequence reads: CASGSGSGREFGEQFF. CDR3 nucleotides: TGTGCCAGCGGGTCGGGTAGCGGGAGAGAATTTGGTGAGCAGTTCTTC. The whole variable domain, remainder taken from reference TRBV9 and TRBJ2-1, is DSGVTQTPKHLITATGQRVTLRCSPRSGDLSVYWYQQSLDQGLQFLIQYYNGEERAKGNILERFSAQQFPDLHSELNLSSLELGDSALYFCASGSGSGREFGEQFFGPGTRLTVL.

The V gene is TRBV4-3, the J gene TRBJ1-4; weak D call: TRBD1 (5 bases). V was trimmed by 0 bases and J by 7 bases, leaving 15 bases between them. CDR1 is LGHNA and CDR2 is YSLEER in the germline V gene. This CDR3 spans 16 amino acids. CDR3 DNA sequence: TGCGCCAGCAGCCAAGAGTGGGACGGGGGGACTGAAAAACTGTTTTTT. This translates into CASSQEWDGGTEKLFF.

This chain connects TRBV18 to TRBJ1-2; D not resolved. The CDR3 contains 16 residues. Between the trimmed V and J ends, which lost 2 bases and 8 bases, there was a span of 21 bases. CDR1 is KGHSH and CDR2 is LQKENI in the germline V gene. CDR3 amino acids: CASSPSAPEGAGGYTF. CDR3 nucleotide sequence: TGTGCCAGCTCACCATCGGCCCCGGAGGGAGCCGGGGGCTACACCTTC.

This chain links TRBV2 with TRBJ1-1; D is undetermined. Germline values: CDR1 SNHLY, CDR2 FYNNEI. V lost 3 bases, J lost 6 bases, and 17 bases lay in between. This CDR3 is built from 15 residues. The CDR3 bases are TGTGCCAGCAGTGAGAAGCAGGCCCATAACGCTGAAGCTTTCTTT. Its translation is CASSEKQAHNAEAFF.

The V and J genes are TRBV25-1 and TRBJ2-1, with TRBD2 matching over 9 bases. The CDR3 runs 15 residues. Per germline, CDR1 MGHDK and CDR2 SYGVNS. After removal of 3 bases from V and 8 bases from J, the junction contained 8 bases not matched to a gene. CDR3 DNA: TGTGCCAGCAGTGATAGCGGGAGTATTGGGGATGAGCAGTTCTTC. It yields the protein CASSDSGSIGDEQFF.

This sequence joins TRBV4-1 and TRBJ1-4; D may be TRBD1 (6 bases). The CDR3 extends over 14 amino acids. The germline CDR1 and CDR2 sequences are MGHRA and YSYEKL. The ends were cut back, 1 base at V and 6 bases at J, with 9 bases in the middle. DNA of the CDR3: TGCGCCAGCAGCCAAGTCGGACAGTATGAAAAACTGTTTTTT. Protein: CASSQVGQYEKLFF.

The chain is built from TRBV7-9 and TRBJ2-5, with 7 bases aligning to TRBD1. Trimming at V came to 2 bases and at J to 5 bases, leaving 11 bases not matched to a gene. This CDR3 is 16 amino acids long. Germline V gene data show CDR1 as SEHNR and CDR2 as FQNEAQ (reference sequence). The CDR3 loop is CASSLTTIGDSETQYF. Written as DNA, the CDR3 is TGTGCCAGCAGCTTAACCACTATCGGGGACAGTGAGACCCAGTACTTC.

This sequence joins TRBV5-6 and TRBJ2-2; TRBD2 might be the D (5 bases). In germline, CDR1 is SGHDT, CDR2 YYEEEE. V was cut by 4 bases and J by 2 bases, with 15 bases left in between. The CDR3 spans 16 residues. CDR3 coding DNA: TGTGCCAGCAGCCGGGTCCTAGCTATCAACACCGGGGAGCTGTTTTTT. Translating gives CASSRVLAINTGELFF.

This clone appeared once. The chain couples TRBV28 to TRBJ1-2; tentatively, D is TRBD1 (6 bases). The V gene's germline CDR1 is MDHEN and CDR2 SYDVKM. The CDR3 totals 12 residues. V was clipped by 10 bases and J by 8 bases, with 17 bases between them. Here the CDR3 DNA reads TGTGCCACCCCCGAGGGGGAAGGAGGCTACACCTTC. This gives the protein CATPEGEGGYTF.

This chain connects TRBV5-1 to TRBJ2-1; maybe TRBD2 (6 bases). Per germline, CDR1 SGHRS and CDR2 YFSETQ. Trimming cost V 1 base and J 7 bases, with 12 bases left between them. The CDR3 is 14 amino acids. CDR3 amino acids: CASSLTSGYNEQFF. CDR3 DNA: TGCGCCAGCAGCTTGACCAGCGGGTATAATGAGCAGTTCTTC. The full variable domain, completed using reference TRBV5-1 and TRBJ2-1, is KAGVTQTPRYLIKTRGQQVTLSCSPISGHRSVSWYQQTPGQGLQFLFEYFSETQRNKGNFPGRFSGRQFSNSRSEMNVSTLELGDSALYLCASSLTSGYNEQFFGPGTRLTVL.